One and the same sample provided the 2 T cell receptor beta chains below, sequenced in a study of blood T cells in healthy people across ages. A second about 6 to 12 cycle PCR used barcoded and J-beta primers. TCRdb fed the 5' RACE reads into MiXCR, producing one record per CDR3 protein. This repertoire shows about 780,000 distinct CDR3 sequences, about half found once; its top ten account for 15% to 20%. Sequenced sample: blood. These receptors were collected from an elderly man in good health.

Only a few counts were recorded for this clonotype. The chain has TRBV2 and TRBJ2-6; TRBD1 matches at 11 bases. The germline V gene has CDR1 SNHLY and CDR2 FYNNEI. V lost 4 bases to trimming and J lost 0 bases; unmatched junction nucleotides: 2. The CDR3 loop spans 17 amino acids. The CDR3 region is CASSGTGGSSGANVLTF. In nucleotides, the CDR3 is TGTGCCAGCAGTGGGACAGGGGGCAGCTCTGGGGCCAACGTCCTGACTTTC.

This clonotype was detected only a few times. The V call is TRBV6-2 or TRBV6-3, the J call TRBJ2-1; weak D call: TRBD1 (6 bases). Trimming took 5 bases from V and 10 from J, leaving 12 bases between them. Per the germline V gene, CDR1 is MNHEY and CDR2 is SVGEGT. The CDR3 has 12 residues. The CDR3 reads CASSTGTYEQFF. CDR3 bases: TGTGCCAGCAGTACAGGGACCTACGAGCAGTTCTTC.